This is a list of T cell receptor beta chains from one sample in a study of OX40 agonist ivuxolimab in advanced cancers. This table comes from immunoSEQ multiplex PCR, and its TCRdb copy is limited to in-frame clones, with some not included. The sample comprises tens of thousands of clones, around 91% of which are singletons, and 2.5% to 3.5% rests with the top ten. Sequences were derived from CD4+ or CD8+ T cells sorted from blood, sampled in a trial of the OX40 agonist ivuxolimab. These receptors came from an adult with an advanced solid tumor such as melanoma, head and neck, liver or kidney cancer. Each CDR3 is given with its conserved first and last residue.

v_gene | CDR3aa
TRBV5-5 | CASSSLDPVHGYTF
TRBV5-1 | CASSPTPGNTIYF
TRBV5-1 | CASSLMADNTEAFF
TRBV7-8 | CASSPGENSPLHF
TRBV18 | CASSPETGIYGYTF
TRBV6-5 | CASSDPGQPQHF
TRBV11-2 | CASSTGQGHEQYF
TRBV28 | CASSWGTGLTQETQYF
TRBV14 | CASSPSGLLNYGYTF
TRBV11-3 | CASSLDPGGNEQFF
TRBV5-1 | CASSPDPAQDTQYF
TRBV5-1 | CASSLGTGGQPQHF
TRBV7-2 | CASSRDRYEQYF
TRBV5-4 | CASSLRRSYGYTF
TRBV25-1 | CASSEGQGGRGYTF
TRBV19 | CASSDSYYGYTF
TRBV5-1 | CASSGQITDTQYF
TRBV27 | CASSLNEKLFF
TRBV6-6 | CASVAGLESYEQYF
TRBV19 | CASSTSLREGPTQHF
TRBV2 | CARGGQGGDTQYF
TRBV5-1 | CASSLGPGQMNTEAFF
TRBV5-1 | CASRNGQGSTEAFF
TRBV30 | CAWIPQDRGGSYGYTF
TRBV2 | CASSPGQGSGANVLTF
TRBV27 | CASSLYLAGAQETQYF
TRBV5-4 | CASLPGLGTDTQYF
TRBV5-4 | CASSPGGREETQYF
TRBV15 | CATSRGLRPSADTQYF
TRBV23-1 | CASSQYPGGKRCNQPQHF
TRBV11-2 | CASSLDAGVQGYGYTF
TRBV5-1 | CASSPHRDANTGELFF
TRBV14 | CASSRDRPNYEQYF
TRBV5-8 | CASSLGLAGGNQETQYF
TRBV27 | CASSLEYYNSPLHF
TRBV6-1 | CAALTGGTDTQYF
TRBV4-1 | CASSQKGTDTQYF
TRBV5-1 | CASSFRGQGGGYTF
TRBV6-1 | CASSGGGAQTYEQYF
TRBV5-1 | CASRLSGYEQYF
TRBV18 | CASSPELDSSYEQYF
TRBV4-1 | CASSETGDTYNEQFF
TRBV18 | CASSPSQGAEGYTF
TRBV27 | CASSRDRTVGGNIQYF
TRBV2 | CASRRMGGSGELFF
TRBV7-9 | CASSLNGADTEAFF
TRBV6-1 | CASTTSSGRHNEQFF
TRBV5-1 | CASSTRTSVTDTQYF
TRBV18 | CASSPSQGLENTIYF
TRBV10-1 | CASSDRNSPLHF
TRBV7-9 | CASRPGDSLGQYF
TRBV9 | CASSLQGGWDTQYF
TRBV11-2 | CASSTGLGTDTQYF
TRBV30 | CAGQTKGGEKLFF
TRBV6-1 | CASSEGPQSSYNEQFF
TRBV2 | CASSAPPQGRMRTEAFF
TRBV5-1 | CASSSGQGNNSPLHF
TRBV15 | CATSRQVPSTDTQYF
TRBV29-1 | CSARGQGNTEAFF
TRBV7-8 | CASSLLGGDRETQYF